This record looks at one T cell receptor beta chain sequence and its context. The source of the sample is a study of technical replicates of blood from a few donors. Profiled with immunoSEQ multiplex PCR; TCRdb holds only in-frame clones, not every one. The sample yields 60,000 to 80,000 clones, approximately 86% seen once. Trimming cost V 1 base and J 6 bases; bases outside gene matches: 0. In germline, CDR1 is KGHSH, CDR2 LQKENI. The CDR3 sequence is 14 residues long. Sequencing was carried out using PBMCs. This chain joins TRBV18 and TRBJ2-7; 13 bases agree with TRBD2. This TCR derives from a human donor in good health. Some clones in this sample may be carry-over from other donors' samples. CDR3 nucleotides: TGTGCCAGCTCACCACGACTAGCGGGGGGCGAGCAGTACTTC. Translated, it gives CASSPRLAGGEQYF.